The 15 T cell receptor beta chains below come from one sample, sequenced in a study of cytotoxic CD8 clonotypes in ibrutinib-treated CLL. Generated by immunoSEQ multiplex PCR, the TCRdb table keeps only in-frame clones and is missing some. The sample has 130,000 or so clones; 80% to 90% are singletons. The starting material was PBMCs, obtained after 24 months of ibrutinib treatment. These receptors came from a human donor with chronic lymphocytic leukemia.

DNA for the CDR3: TGTGCCAGCTCACCGCGTGACGGGAGGTCTTACAATGAGCAGTTCTTC. Its translation is CASSPRDGRSYNEQFF. The J gene is TRBJ2-1, the V gene TRBV18; 7 bases map to TRBD2. This CDR3 region has 16 residues. Trimming took 3 bases from V and 4 from J; bases not matched to a gene: 9. Looked up from germline, CDR1 is KGHSH and CDR2 is LQKENI. The whole variable domain, filled in from reference TRBV18 and TRBJ2-1, reads NAGVMQNPRHLVRRRGQEARLRCSPMKGHSHVYWYRQLPEEGLKFMVYLQKENIIDESGMPKERFSAEFPKEGPSILRIQQVVRGDSAAYFCASSPRDGRSYNEQFFGPGTRLTVL.

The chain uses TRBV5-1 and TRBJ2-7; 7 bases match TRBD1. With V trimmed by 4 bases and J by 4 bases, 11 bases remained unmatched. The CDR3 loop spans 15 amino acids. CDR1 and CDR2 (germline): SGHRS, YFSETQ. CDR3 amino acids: CASSLQQGPGYEQYF. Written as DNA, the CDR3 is TGCGCCAGCAGCCTCCAACAGGGGCCAGGGTACGAGCAGTACTTC.

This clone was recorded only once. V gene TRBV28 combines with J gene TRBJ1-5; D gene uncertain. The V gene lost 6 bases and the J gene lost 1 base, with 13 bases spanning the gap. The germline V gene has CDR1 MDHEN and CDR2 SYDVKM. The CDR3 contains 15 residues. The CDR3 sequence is CASSPTGLSNQPQHF. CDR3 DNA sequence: TGTGCCAGCAGCCCGACGGGTCTGAGCAATCAGCCCCAGCATTTT.

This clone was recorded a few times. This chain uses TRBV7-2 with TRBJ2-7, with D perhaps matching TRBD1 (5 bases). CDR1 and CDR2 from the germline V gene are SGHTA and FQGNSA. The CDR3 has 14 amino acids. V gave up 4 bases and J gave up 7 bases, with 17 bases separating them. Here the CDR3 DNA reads TGTGCCAGCAGCTCTCACGCTAGACAGACGGAGCAGTACTTC. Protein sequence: CASSSHARQTEQYF.

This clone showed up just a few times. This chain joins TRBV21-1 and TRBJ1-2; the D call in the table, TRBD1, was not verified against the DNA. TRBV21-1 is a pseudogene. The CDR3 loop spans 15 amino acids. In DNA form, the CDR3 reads TGTGCCAGCAGCAAACGGGACAGGGATAACTATGGCTACACCTTC. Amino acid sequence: CASSKRDRDNYGYTF.

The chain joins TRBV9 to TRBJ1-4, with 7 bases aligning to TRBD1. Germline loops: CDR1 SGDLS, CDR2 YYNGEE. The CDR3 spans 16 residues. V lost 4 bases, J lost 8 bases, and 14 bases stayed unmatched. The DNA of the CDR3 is TGTGCCAGCAGCCGACAGGACGGGACAGCATACGAAAAACTGTTTTTT. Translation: CASSRQDGTAYEKLFF.

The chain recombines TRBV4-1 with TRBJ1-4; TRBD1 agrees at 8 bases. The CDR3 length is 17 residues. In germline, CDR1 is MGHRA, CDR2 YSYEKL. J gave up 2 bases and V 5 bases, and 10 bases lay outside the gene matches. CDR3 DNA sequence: TGCGCCAGCAGCAAAGGACAGGGTCGAACGACTAATGAAAAACTGTTTTTT. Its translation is CASSKGQGRTTNEKLFF.

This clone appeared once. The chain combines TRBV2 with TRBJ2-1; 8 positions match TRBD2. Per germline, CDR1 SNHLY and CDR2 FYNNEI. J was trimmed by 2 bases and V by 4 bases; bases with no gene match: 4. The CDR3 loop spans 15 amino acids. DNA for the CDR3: TGTGCCAGCAGTGGGAGCGGGAGTCCCTACAATGAGCAGTTCTTC. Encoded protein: CASSGSGSPYNEQFF.

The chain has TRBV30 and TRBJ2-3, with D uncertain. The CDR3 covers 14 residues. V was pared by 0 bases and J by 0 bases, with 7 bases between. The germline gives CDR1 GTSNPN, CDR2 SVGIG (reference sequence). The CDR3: CAWSVSASTDTQYF. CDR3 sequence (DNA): TGTGCCTGGAGTGTGTCAGCTAGCACAGATACGCAGTATTTT.

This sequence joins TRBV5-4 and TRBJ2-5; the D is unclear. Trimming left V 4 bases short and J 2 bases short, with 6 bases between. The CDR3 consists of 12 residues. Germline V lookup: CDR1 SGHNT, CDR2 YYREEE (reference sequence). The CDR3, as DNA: TGTGCCAGCAGCACCAGTCAAGAGACCCAGTACTTC. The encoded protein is CASSTSQETQYF.

CDR3 amino acids: CASSSGTGAATNEKLFF. CDR3 nucleotide sequence: TGTGCCAGCAGCTCAGGGACAGGGGCTGCAACTAATGAAAAACTGTTTTTT. The V call is TRBV5-4, the J call TRBJ1-4, with TRBD1 identical over 10 bases. The CDR3 totals 17 residues. V dropped 3 bases and J dropped 0; count of bases not matched to a gene: 5. CDR1 SGHNT and CDR2 YYREEE come from the germline V gene (reference sequence).

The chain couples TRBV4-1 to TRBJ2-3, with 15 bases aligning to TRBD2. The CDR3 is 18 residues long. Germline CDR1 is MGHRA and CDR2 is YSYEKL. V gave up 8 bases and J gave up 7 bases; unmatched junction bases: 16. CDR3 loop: CASSPTPGTSGRINTQYF. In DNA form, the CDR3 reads TGCGCCAGCTCGCCAACCCCGGGGACTAGCGGGAGGATAAATACGCAGTATTTT.

The CDR3 DNA reads as TGTGCCACGTTACCTTCCTCGGGCGGAATCAGCTCCTACAATGAGCAGTTCTTC. Its protein is CATLPSSGGISSYNEQFF. The chain links TRBV19 to TRBJ2-1, with D hard to call. Germline V gives CDR1 LNHDA, CDR2 SQIVND (reference sequence). V was cut by 10 bases and J by 0 bases, with 25 bases left in between. This CDR3 region has 18 residues.

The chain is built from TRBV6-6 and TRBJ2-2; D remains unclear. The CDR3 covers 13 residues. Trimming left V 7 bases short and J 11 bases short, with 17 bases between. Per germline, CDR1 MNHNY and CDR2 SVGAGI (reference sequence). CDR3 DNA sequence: TGTGCCAGCAAAAGACCAAACGCGCGAGAGCTGTTTTTT. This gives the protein CASKRPNARELFF.

For the CDR3, the DNA is TGTGCCAGCAGCTTGTCTGGACGACCGAACTCCTACAATGAGCAGTTCTTC. Encoded protein: CASSLSGRPNSYNEQFF. The V call is TRBV5-6, the J call TRBJ2-1; no clear D gene. Germline V lookup: CDR1 SGHDT, CDR2 YYEEEE. The CDR3 is 17 residues long. V was trimmed by 1 base and J by 0 bases, leaving 14 bases between them.